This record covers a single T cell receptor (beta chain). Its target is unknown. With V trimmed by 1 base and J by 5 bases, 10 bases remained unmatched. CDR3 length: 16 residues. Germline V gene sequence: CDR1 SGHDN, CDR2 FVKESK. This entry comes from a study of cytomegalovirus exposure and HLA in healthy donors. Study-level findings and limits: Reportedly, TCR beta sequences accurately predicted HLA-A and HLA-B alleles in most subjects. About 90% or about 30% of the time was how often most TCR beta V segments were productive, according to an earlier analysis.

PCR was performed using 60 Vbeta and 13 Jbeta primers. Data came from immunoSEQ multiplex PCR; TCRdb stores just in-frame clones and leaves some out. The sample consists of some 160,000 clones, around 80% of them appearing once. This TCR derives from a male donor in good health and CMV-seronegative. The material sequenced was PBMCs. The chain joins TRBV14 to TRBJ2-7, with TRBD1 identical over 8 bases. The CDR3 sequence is CASSQVSGRGRHEQYF. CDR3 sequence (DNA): TGTGCCAGCAGCCAAGTCTCGGGCAGGGGGCGGCACGAGCAGTACTTC. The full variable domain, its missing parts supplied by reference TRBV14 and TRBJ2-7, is EAGVTQFPSHSVIEKGQTVTLRCDPISGHDNLYWYRRVMGKEIKFLLHFVKESKQDESGMPNNRFLAERTGGTYSTLKVQPAELEDSGVYFCASSQVSGRGRHEQYFGPGTRLTVT.